This TCR beta chain appears in the sequencing data of a study of T cell changes during pregnancy in multiple sclerosis. The assay was immunoSEQ multiplex PCR, and TCRdb's table has in-frame clones only and misses some. In the table there are over 100,000 clones, about 90% of which are singletons. V lost 9 bases, J lost 2 bases, and 6 bases stayed unmatched. Germline loops: CDR1 MNHNS, CDR2 SASEGT. The CDR3 has 15 amino acids. The chain joins TRBV6-1 to TRBJ2-5, with 13 bases lining up with TRBD2. The sequence came from a female donor with multiple sclerosis, enrolled in a pregnancy study. The sample in question was peripheral blood, obtained in the third trimester of pregnancy. This CDR3 is CARGLAGRGQETQYF. For the CDR3, the DNA is TGTGCCAGGGGACTAGCGGGGAGGGGACAAGAGACCCAGTACTTC.